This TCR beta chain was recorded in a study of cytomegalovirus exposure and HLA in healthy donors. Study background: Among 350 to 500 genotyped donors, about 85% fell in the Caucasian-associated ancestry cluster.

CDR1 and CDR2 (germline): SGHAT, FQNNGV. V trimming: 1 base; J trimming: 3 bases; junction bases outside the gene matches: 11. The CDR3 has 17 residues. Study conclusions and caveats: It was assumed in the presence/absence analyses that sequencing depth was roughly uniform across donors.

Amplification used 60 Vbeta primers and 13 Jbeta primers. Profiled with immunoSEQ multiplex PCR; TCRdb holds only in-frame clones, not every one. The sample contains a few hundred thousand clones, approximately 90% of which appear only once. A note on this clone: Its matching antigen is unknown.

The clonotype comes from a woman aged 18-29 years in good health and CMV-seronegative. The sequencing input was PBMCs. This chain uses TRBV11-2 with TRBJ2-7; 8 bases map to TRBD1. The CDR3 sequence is CASSLGRGQVVIYEQYF. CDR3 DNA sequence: TGTGCCAGCAGCTTAGGAAGGGGACAGGTCGTCATCTACGAGCAGTACTTC.